The rows below give T cell receptor beta chains drawn from one sample of a study of cytotoxic CD8 clonotypes in ibrutinib-treated CLL. Libraries were prepared by immunoSEQ multiplex PCR; TCRdb keeps only in-frame clonotypes and omits some of them. The repertoire holds roughly 180,000 clones, with roughly 80% as singletons. This sample comprised PBMCs, obtained after 24 months of ibrutinib treatment. Receptor source: a human donor with chronic lymphocytic leukemia. Both conserved end residues are part of each CDR3. The D gene is left open where the match is weak. A row's size may be missing; if present it is once, few, many or a size class.

size,D,J,V,DNA,CDR3
.,TRBD1,TRBJ1-2,TRBV7-9,TGTGCCAGCAGCCCGGGACAGGGAATGAATGATGGCTACACCTTC,CASSPGQGMNDGYTF
once,.,TRBJ2-1,TRBV11-2,TGTGCCAGCAGCTTAGACGGTTCCTACAATGAGCAGTTCTTC,CASSLDGSYNEQFF
.,TRBD2,TRBJ2-7,TRBV5-1,TGCGCCAGCGGACTAGTACCCTACGAGCAGTACTTC,CASGLVPYEQYF
.,TRBD2,TRBJ2-2,TRBV29-1,TGCAGCGTTGAAGATCCCCTAGCGGGATCAATAGGGACCGGGGAGCTGTTTTTT,CSVEDPLAGSIGTGELFF
.,.,TRBJ2-6,TRBV6-5,TGTGCCAGCAGTCCGAGAGGCTCTGGGGCCAACGTCCTGACTTTC,CASSPRGSGANVLTF
once,TRBD1,TRBJ1-2,TRBV6-5,TGTGCCAGCAGACGAGGGGGGGACAGATCCTATGGCTACACCTTC,CASRRGGDRSYGYTF
.,.,TRBJ1-2,TRBV6-1,TGTGCCAGCAGCGGCCAGCAGGGCAGGGCCTTC,CASSGQQGRAF
.,.,TRBJ1-4,TRBV30,TGTGCCTGGAGTGTCCAGATGAATGAAAAACTGTTTTTT,CAWSVQMNEKLFF
.,.,TRBJ1-6,TRBV30,TGTGCCTGGAGTGTACGGGACTCCTATAATTCACCCCTCCACTTT,CAWSVRDSYNSPLHF
few,.,TRBJ2-7,TRBV29-1,TGCAGCCCTCCGGCTCTTGCCATCCAGGAGTCCTACGAGCAGTACTTC,CSPPALAIQESYEQYF
.,.,TRBJ1-6,TRBV14,TGTGCCAGCAGCCAAGTTGGCAGAGGCTCCTATAATTCACCCCTCCACTTT,CASSQVGRGSYNSPLHF
.,.,TRBJ2-5,TRBV5-1,TGCGCCAGCAGCACAGGGAATACGGGAGAGACCCAGTACTTC,CASSTGNTGETQYF
.,.,TRBJ1-1,TRBV19,TGTGCCAGTAAATTTTTGGAGCTCGGCACTGAAGCTTTCTTT,CASKFLELGTEAFF
.,.,TRBJ2-7,TRBV7-9,TGTGCCAGCAGCCGGGGGGCGCTCGACGAGCAGTACTTC,CASSRGALDEQYF
few,.,TRBJ1-1,TRBV27,TGTGCCAGCAGTGCCTTAGGACGGGGGGAAACTGAAGCTTTCTTT,CASSALGRGETEAFF
.,TRBD1,TRBJ2-3,TRBV5-6,TGTGCCAGCAGCTTTGACAGGGGGATCACAGATACGCAGTATTTT,CASSFDRGITDTQYF
many,.,TRBJ1-1,TRBV4-1,TGCGCCAGCAGCCAAGATAGGTTGAGCGCTGAAGCTTTCTTT,CASSQDRLSAEAFF
.,.,TRBJ2-5,TRBV9,TGTGCCAGCAGCTACAGGGCCTCGATCCAAGAGACCCAGTACTTC,CASSYRASIQETQYF
.,TRBD1,TRBJ1-4,TRBV2,TGTGCCAGCAGTGAAGCTACAGGGGGATATGAAAAACTGTTTTTT,CASSEATGGYEKLFF
.,TRBD1,TRBJ1-2,TRBV6-6,TGTGCCAGCAGTTACCTGGACAGGGTATATGGCTACACCTTC,CASSYLDRVYGYTF
.,.,TRBJ1-5,TRBV21-1,TGTGCCAGCAGCAAAGCGAAAGGGGGCTGCAATCAGCCCCAGCATTTT,CASSKAKGGCNQPQHF
.,TRBD1,TRBJ2-5,TRBV19,TGTGCCAGTAGTATAGTGACAGGGTGGAGAGGAGAGACCCAGTACTTC,CASSIVTGWRGETQYF
once,.,TRBJ1-4,TRBV5-6,TGTGCCAGCAGCCCCGGGACCGCCGGTGAAAAACTGTTTTTT,CASSPGTAGEKLFF
once,TRBD2,TRBJ2-1,TRBV4-2,TGTGCCAGCAGCCAAGGGCCTAGCGGCAGCTCCTACAATGAGCAGTTCTTC,CASSQGPSGSSYNEQFF
.,TRBD1,TRBJ1-2,TRBV4-3,TGCGCCAGCAGCCACCTGGGACAGGGTAAAGGCTACACCTTC,CASSHLGQGKGYTF
.,TRBD1,TRBJ1-3,TRBV7-3,TGTGCCAGCAGCTCAATGGTAGGGACAGGGTGGGCGAAAACCATATATTTT,CASSSMVGTGWAKTIYF
few,.,TRBJ2-3,TRBV4-1,TGCGCCAGCAGCCAAGGCCCGGGGGGCACAGATACGCAGTATTTT,CASSQGPGGTDTQYF
once,TRBD1,TRBJ1-3,TRBV5-1,TGCGCCAGCTCGACCGGGACAGCTACTGGAAACACCATATATTTT,CASSTGTATGNTIYF
.,.,TRBJ1-2,TRBV5-6,TGTGCCAGCAGCTCGGAACGGAGGATCTATGGCTACACCTTC,CASSSERRIYGYTF
.,.,TRBJ2-1,TRBV29-1,TGCAGCGTTGTCCCCTCCTACAGGGGAGGCAATGAGCAGTTCTTC,CSVVPSYRGGNEQFF
.,.,TRBJ2-2,TRBV7-2,TGTGCCAGCAGCTCGGGCCAGCGGGTCACCGGGGAGCTGTTTTTT,CASSSGQRVTGELFF
.,.,TRBJ2-7,TRBV7-8,TGTGCCAGCAGCTCCGGTACAGGGATCGGCGACGAGCAGTACTTC,CASSSGTGIGDEQYF
.,.,TRBJ2-2,TRBV9,TGTGCCAGCAGCGTAGGCGCTGCCGACACCGGGGAGCTGTTTTTT,CASSVGAADTGELFF
.,.,TRBJ1-1,TRBV7-2,TGTGCCAGCAGCTTCTCAGGGAACACTGAAGCTTTCTTT,CASSFSGNTEAFF
once,.,TRBJ2-3,TRBV7-9,TGTGCCAGCAGCCGTAATCGACAGAGCCGCACAGATACGCAGTATTTT,CASSRNRQSRTDTQYF
.,.,TRBJ2-2,TRBV14,TGTGCCAGCAGCCCCCGACTGGGCGGGGAGCTGTTTTTT,CASSPRLGGELFF
.,.,TRBJ1-4,TRBV25-1,TGTGCCAGCAGGTCGACTGTCGAAAAACTGTTTTTT,CASRSTVEKLFF
.,.,TRBJ1-2,TRBV5-1,TGCGCCAGCAGCCGCCTTGGAGGGGATTATGGCTACACCTTC,CASSRLGGDYGYTF
.,TRBD2,TRBJ2-7,TRBV6-6,TGTGCCAGCAGCCCGGGGGGGCTGCCTCGTGGGTACGAGCAGTACTTC,CASSPGGLPRGYEQYF
.,TRBD1,TRBJ1-4,TRBV5-1,TGCGCCAGCAGCCCGGGGACAGCGCCAAATGAAAAACTGTTTTTT,CASSPGTAPNEKLFF
.,.,TRBJ1-4,TRBV6-5,TGTGCCAGCAGTTACCGGCCCACCCCTAATGAAAAACTGTTTTTT,CASSYRPTPNEKLFF
once,.,TRBJ2-1,TRBV6-1,TGTGCCAGCAGTGAAAGGGCTAGCGAGTTTCTGAATGAGCAGTTCTTC,CASSERASEFLNEQFF
once,TRBD2,TRBJ2-1,TRBV14,TGTGCCAGCAGCCAAGATCTAAGCGGGGGGTTCAATGAGCAGTTCTTC,CASSQDLSGGFNEQFF
.,.,TRBJ1-1,TRBV9,TGTGCCAGCAGCGTAGGTGACAGGACCATGAACACTGAAGCTTTCTTT,CASSVGDRTMNTEAFF
once,.,TRBJ1-1,TRBV7-3,TGTGCCAGCAGCCAATTCGGGGGTAACACTGAAGCTTTCTTT,CASSQFGGNTEAFF
.,.,TRBJ2-7,TRBV27,TGTGCCAGCGGGGACTCATCCTACGAGCAGTACTTC,CASGDSSYEQYF
.,.,TRBJ1-5,TRBV19,TGTGCCAGTCTCTATAATCAGCCCCAGCATTTT,CASLYNQPQHF
.,.,TRBJ1-5,TRBV18,TGTGCCAGCTCACCCGGACAGAATAGCAATCAGCCCCAGCATTTT,CASSPGQNSNQPQHF
.,TRBD2,TRBJ2-5,TRBV28,TGTGCCAGCAGTCTGGGACTAGCGGAGACTCAAGAGACCCAGTACTTC,CASSLGLAETQETQYF
.,.,TRBJ1-6,TRBV7-3,TGTGCCAGCAGCCCCGGGGCGTTGGCCTATAATTCACCCCTCCACTTT,CASSPGALAYNSPLHF
.,.,TRBJ2-1,TRBV9,TGTGCCAGCAGCCCCTGGGGGTGGCCCACCTACAATGAGCAGTTCTTC,CASSPWGWPTYNEQFF
.,.,TRBJ2-1,TRBV7-3,TGTGCCAGCTCTAGGGACAATGAGCAGTTCTTC,CASSRDNEQFF
.,.,TRBJ1-2,TRBV5-3,TGTGCCAGAAGGCCTCTGGGGGACCCTAACAACTATGGCTACACCTTC,CARRPLGDPNNYGYTF
.,TRBD1,TRBJ1-1,TRBV7-8,TGTGCCAGCAGCTGGGACAGTTACACTGAAGCTTTCTTT,CASSWDSYTEAFF
.,.,TRBJ2-2,TRBV13,TGTGCCAGCAGCTCGGGCCGCTGGGGGTCCGGGGAGCTGTTTTTT,CASSSGRWGSGELFF
.,TRBD1,TRBJ1-4,TRBV7-9,TGTGCCAGCAGCCCCCAGGGGGCGGGTGAAAAACTGTTTTTT,CASSPQGAGEKLFF
many,TRBD2,TRBJ2-1,TRBV4-3,TGCGCCAGCAGCCAAGAACTAGCGGGAGCTTTGAGTGAGCAGTTCTTC,CASSQELAGALSEQFF
.,TRBD2,TRBJ2-7,TRBV14,TGTGCCAGCAGCCAAGATCCTAGCGGGATCTACGAGCAGTACTTC,CASSQDPSGIYEQYF
.,.,TRBJ2-7,TRBV2,TGTGCCAGCAGTGCCCGACTGGTTTACGAGCAGTACTTC,CASSARLVYEQYF
few,.,TRBJ1-2,TRBV28,TGTGCCAGCAGTCTCGGGACGGTTCAAAACTATGGCTACACCTTC,CASSLGTVQNYGYTF